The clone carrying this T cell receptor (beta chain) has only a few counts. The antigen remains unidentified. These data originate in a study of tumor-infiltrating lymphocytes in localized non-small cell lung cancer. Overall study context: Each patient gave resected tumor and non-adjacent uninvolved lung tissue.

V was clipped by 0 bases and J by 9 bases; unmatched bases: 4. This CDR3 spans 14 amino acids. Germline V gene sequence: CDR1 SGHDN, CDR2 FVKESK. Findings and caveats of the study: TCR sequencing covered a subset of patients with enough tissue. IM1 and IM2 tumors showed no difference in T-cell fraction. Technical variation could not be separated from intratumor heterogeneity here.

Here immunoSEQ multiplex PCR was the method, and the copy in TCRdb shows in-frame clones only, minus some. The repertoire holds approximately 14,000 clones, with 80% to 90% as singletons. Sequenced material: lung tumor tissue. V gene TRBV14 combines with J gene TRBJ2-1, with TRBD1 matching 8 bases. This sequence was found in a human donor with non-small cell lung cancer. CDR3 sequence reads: CASSQDQGAVEQFF. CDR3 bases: TGTGCCAGCAGCCAAGACCAGGGGGCTGTTGAGCAGTTCTTC.